This TCR beta chain was sequenced during a study of identical twins. Points from the study as a whole: The conclusions drew on cross-sectional statistical analysis instead of tracking the same donors. Among beta out-of-frame sequences, excess sharing between twins appeared weaker.

Germline V gene lookup returns CDR1 LGHNA and CDR2 YNFKEQ. Trimming took 4 bases from V and 3 from J; bases not matched to a gene: 3. The CDR3 loop spans 14 amino acids. This clonotype has just a few counts. The antigen is unknown. TCRdb ran MiXCR on the 5' RACE reads and lists one entry per CDR3 protein. This table holds approximately 590,000 distinct CDR3 sequences, 9.6% found once. Each donor was a healthy Caucasian. This sample was shared with a second study, whose subject was yellow fever vaccine responses in identical twins.

The V and J genes are TRBV4-2 and TRBJ2-7; 10 bases agree with TRBD2. The clonotype comes from a woman aged 18-35 years in good health. Sequencing used PBMCs. The CDR3 loop is CASSPSGSYYEQYF. The DNA of the CDR3 is TGTGCCAGCAGCCCTAGCGGGAGTTACTACGAGCAGTACTTC.